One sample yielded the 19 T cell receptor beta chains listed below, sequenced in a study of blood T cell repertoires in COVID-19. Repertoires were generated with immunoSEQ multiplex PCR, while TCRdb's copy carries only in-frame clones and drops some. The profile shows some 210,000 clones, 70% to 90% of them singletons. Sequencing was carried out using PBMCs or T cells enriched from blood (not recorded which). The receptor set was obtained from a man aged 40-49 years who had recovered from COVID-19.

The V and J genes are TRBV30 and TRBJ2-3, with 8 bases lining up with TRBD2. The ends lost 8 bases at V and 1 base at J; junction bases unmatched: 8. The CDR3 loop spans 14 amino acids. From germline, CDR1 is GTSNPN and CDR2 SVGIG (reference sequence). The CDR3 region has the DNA TGTGCCGCCCTCGAGCGGGGGCGCACAGATACGCAGTATTTT. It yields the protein CAALERGRTDTQYF. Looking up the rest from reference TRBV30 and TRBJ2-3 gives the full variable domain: SQTIHQWPATLVQPVGSPLSLECTVEGTSNPNLYWYRQAAGRGLQLLFYSVGIGQISSEVPQNLSASRPQDRQFILSSKKLLLSDSGFYLCAALERGRTDTQYFGPGTRLTVL.

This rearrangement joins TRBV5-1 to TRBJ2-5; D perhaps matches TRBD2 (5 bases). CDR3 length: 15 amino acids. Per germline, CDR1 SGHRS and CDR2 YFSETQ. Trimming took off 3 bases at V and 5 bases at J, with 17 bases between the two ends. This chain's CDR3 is CASSWTDKYGETQYF. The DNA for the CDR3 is TGCGCCAGCAGCTGGACTGACAAATATGGGGAGACCCAGTACTTC.

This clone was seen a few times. The CDR3 sequence: CASSLLGQDQNTEAFF. The CDR3 nucleotides read TGTGCCAGCAGTCTTTTGGGACAGGACCAGAACACTGAAGCTTTCTTT. J is TRBJ1-1 and V is TRBV2; TRBD1 aligns across 8 bases. The CDR3 is 16 residues long. Per germline, CDR1 SNHLY and CDR2 FYNNEI. After removal of 5 bases from V and 1 base from J, the junction contained 9 bases not matched to a gene. The full variable domain, its missing parts supplied by reference TRBV2 and TRBJ1-1, is EPEVTQTPSHQVTQMGQEVILRCVPISNHLYFYWYRQILGQKVEFLVSFYNNEISEKSEIFDDQFSVERPDGSNFTLKIRSTKLEDSAMYFCASSLLGQDQNTEAFFGQGTRLTVV.

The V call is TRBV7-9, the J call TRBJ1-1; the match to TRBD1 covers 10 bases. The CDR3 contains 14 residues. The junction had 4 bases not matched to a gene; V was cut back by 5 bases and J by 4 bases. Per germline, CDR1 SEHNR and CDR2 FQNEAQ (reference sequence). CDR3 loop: CASSRQGAITEAFF. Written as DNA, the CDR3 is TGTGCCAGCAGCAGACAGGGGGCGATCACTGAAGCTTTCTTT.

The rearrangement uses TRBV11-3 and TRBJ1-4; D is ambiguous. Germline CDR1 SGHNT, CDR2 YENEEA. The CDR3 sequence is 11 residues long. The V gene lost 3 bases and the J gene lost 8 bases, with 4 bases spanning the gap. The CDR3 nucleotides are TGTGCCAGCAGCTTGAGAGAAAAACTGTTTTTT. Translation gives CASSLREKLFF.

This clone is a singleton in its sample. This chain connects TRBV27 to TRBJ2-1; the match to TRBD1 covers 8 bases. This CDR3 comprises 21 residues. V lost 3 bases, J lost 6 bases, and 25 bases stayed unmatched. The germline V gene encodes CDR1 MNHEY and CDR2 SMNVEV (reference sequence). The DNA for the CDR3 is TGTGCCAGCAGTTTTCGGACAGGGCACAACCCAGGCCTACCTACAACCAATGAGCAGTTCTTC. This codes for CASSFRTGHNPGLPTTNEQFF.

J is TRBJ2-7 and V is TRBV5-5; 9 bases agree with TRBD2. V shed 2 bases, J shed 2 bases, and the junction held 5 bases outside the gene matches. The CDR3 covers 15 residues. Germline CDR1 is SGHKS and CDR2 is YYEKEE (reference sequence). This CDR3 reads CASSLAGGVTYEQYF. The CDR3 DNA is TGTGCCAGCAGCTTAGCGGGAGGCGTTACCTACGAGCAGTACTTC. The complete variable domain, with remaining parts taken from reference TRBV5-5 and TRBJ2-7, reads DAGVTQSPTHLIKTRGQQVTLRCSPISGHKSVSWYQQVLGQGPQFIFQYYEKEERGRGNFPDRFSARQFPNYSSELNVNALLLGDSALYLCASSLAGGVTYEQYFGPGTRLTVT.

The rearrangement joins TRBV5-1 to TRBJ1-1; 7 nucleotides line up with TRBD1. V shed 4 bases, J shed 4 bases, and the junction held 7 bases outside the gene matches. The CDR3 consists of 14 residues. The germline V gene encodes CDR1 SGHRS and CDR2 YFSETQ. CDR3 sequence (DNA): TGCGCCAGCAGCGTATCCGGGACAGCCACTGAAGCTTTCTTT. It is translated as CASSVSGTATEAFF.

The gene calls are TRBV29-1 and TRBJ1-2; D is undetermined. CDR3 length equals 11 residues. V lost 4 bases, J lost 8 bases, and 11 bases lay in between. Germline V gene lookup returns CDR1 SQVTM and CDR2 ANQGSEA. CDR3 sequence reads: CSVGLPSGYTF. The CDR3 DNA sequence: TGCAGCGTTGGACTCCCGTCCGGCTACACCTTC.

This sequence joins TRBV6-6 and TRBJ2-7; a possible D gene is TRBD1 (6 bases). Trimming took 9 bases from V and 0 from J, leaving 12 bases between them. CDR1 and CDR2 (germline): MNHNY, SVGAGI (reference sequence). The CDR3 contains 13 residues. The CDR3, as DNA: TGTGCCAGTTCACAGGGAAACTCCTACGAGCAGTACTTC. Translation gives CASSQGNSYEQYF.

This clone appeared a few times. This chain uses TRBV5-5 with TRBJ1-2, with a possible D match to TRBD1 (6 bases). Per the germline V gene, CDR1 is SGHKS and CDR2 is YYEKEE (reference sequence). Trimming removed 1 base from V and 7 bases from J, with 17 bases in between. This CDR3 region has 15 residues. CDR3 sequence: CASSLYEDPRGGYTF. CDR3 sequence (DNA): TGTGCCAGCAGCTTGTATGAGGACCCCAGGGGTGGCTACACCTTC.

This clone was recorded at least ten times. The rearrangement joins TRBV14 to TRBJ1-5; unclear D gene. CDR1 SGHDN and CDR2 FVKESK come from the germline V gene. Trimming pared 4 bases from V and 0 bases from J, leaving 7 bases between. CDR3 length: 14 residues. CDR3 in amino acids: CASSPLNSNQPQHF. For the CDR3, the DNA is TGTGCCAGCAGCCCGTTAAATAGCAATCAGCCCCAGCATTTT.

In DNA form, the CDR3 reads TGTGCCAGCTCCCTGACAGGGGACAATGAGCAGTTCTTC. Translating gives CASSLTGDNEQFF. This rearrangement joins TRBV6-5 to TRBJ2-1; TRBD1 matches 8 bases. Germline V CDR1 and CDR2: MNHEY, SVGAGI. With 8 bases clipped from V and 5 bases from J, the junction kept 5 bases outside the gene matches. The CDR3 extends over 13 amino acids.

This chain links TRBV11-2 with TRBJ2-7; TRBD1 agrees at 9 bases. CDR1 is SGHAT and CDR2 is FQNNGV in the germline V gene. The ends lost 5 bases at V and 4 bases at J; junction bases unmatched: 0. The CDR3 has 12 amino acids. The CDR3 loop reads CASSGTGYEQYF. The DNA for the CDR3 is TGTGCCAGCAGCGGGACAGGGTACGAGCAGTACTTC. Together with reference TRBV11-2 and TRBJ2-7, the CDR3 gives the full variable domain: EAGVAQSPRYKIIEKRQSVAFWCNPISGHATLYWYQQILGQGPKLLIQFQNNGVVDDSQLPKDRFSAERLKGVDSTLKIQPAKLEDSAVYLCASSGTGYEQYFGPGTRLTVT.

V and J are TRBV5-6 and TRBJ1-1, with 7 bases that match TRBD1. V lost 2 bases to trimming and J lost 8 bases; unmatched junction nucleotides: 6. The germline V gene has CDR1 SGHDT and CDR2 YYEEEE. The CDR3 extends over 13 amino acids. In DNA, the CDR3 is TGTGCCAGCAGCTTTCGACAGGGCAGGGAAGCTTTCTTT. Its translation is CASSFRQGREAFF.

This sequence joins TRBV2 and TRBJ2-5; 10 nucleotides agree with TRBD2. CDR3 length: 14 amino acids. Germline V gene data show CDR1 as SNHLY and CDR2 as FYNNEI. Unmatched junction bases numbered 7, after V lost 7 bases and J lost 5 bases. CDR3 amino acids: CASTLAGAGETQYF. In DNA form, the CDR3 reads TGTGCCAGCACTCTAGCGGGAGCGGGTGAGACCCAGTACTTC.

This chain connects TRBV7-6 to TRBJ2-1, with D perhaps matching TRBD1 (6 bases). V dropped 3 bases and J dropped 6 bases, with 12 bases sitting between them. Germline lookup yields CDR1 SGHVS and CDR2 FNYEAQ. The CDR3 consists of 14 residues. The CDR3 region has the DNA TGTGCCAGCAGCTTCCAGCAGGGGATCAATGAGCAGTTCTTC. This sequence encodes CASSFQQGINEQFF.

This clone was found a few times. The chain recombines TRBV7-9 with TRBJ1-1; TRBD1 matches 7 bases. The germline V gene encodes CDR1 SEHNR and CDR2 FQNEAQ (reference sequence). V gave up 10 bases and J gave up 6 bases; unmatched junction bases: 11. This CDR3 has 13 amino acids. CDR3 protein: CATLGGSYSEAFF. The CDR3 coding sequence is TGTGCCACCCTAGGGGGCAGCTACTCTGAAGCTTTCTTT.

The CDR3, as DNA: TGTGCCAGCAGCTTAGGCGACAGGGGAAGGACTAATGAAAAACTGTTTTTT. Protein product: CASSLGDRGRTNEKLFF. This chain connects TRBV7-9 to TRBJ1-4; TRBD1 matches at 8 bases. Unmatched junction bases numbered 6, after V lost 1 base and J lost 2 bases. From germline, CDR1 is SEHNR and CDR2 FQNEAQ (reference sequence). This CDR3 contains 17 residues.